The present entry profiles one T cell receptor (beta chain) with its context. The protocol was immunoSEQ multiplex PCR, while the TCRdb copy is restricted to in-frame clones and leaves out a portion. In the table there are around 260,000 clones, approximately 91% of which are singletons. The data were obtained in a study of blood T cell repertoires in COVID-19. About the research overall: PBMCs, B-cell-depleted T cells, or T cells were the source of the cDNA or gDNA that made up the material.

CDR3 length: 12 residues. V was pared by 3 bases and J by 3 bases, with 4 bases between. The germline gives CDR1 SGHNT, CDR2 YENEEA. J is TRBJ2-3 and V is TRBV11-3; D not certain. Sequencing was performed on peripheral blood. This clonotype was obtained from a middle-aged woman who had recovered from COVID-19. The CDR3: CASSFGTDTQYF. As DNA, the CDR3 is TGTGCCAGCAGCTTCGGTACAGATACGCAGTATTTT.